These T cell receptor beta chains were read from a single sample in a study of regulatory T cells in long-lasting Graves disease. TCRdb redid the calling of the multiplex PCR reads with MiXCR, one entry per CDR3 protein. The data hold 520,000 or so distinct CDR3 sequences, with around 12% observed a single time. These sequences were also reported in another study, on T cells in Graves' hyperthyroidism and ophthalmopathy.

Sequences were derived from peripheral blood mononuclear cells (PBMCs), sampled at new diagnosis, from a patient treated with antithyroid drugs. Every receptor here comes from a woman in her twenties or thirties with Graves disease. Both conserved end residues are part of each CDR3. A D gene is named only where the DNA matches it firmly. The size entry is marked missing in some rows and otherwise reads once, few, many or a size class.

CDR3aa: CASSLLPGPGRVF
CDR3nt: TGTGCCAGCAGCCTCCTCCCCGGACCGGGGCGGGTCTTC
j_gene: TRBJ2-7
v_gene: TRBV12-3/TRBV12-4
abundance: many
d_gene: .

CDR3aa: CASSPGTGGSSYEQYF
CDR3nt: TGTGCCAGTAGTCCTGGGACAGGGGGCAGCTCCTACGAGCAGTACTTC
j_gene: TRBJ2-7
v_gene: TRBV19
abundance: many
d_gene: TRBD1

CDR3aa: CASGRGMNTEAFF
CDR3nt: TGTGCCAGTGGCAGGGGGATGAACACTGAAGCTTTCTTT
j_gene: TRBJ1-1
v_gene: TRBV19
abundance: many
d_gene: TRBD1

CDR3aa: CATSRDSQETQYF
CDR3nt: TGTGCCACCAGCAGAGACTCCCAAGAGACCCAGTACTTC
j_gene: TRBJ2-5
v_gene: TRBV15
abundance: many
d_gene: .

CDR3aa: CASSGGTGAYNEQFF
CDR3nt: TGTGCCAGCAGCGGGGGAACAGGGGCCTACAATGAGCAGTTCTTC
j_gene: TRBJ2-1
v_gene: TRBV2
abundance: many
d_gene: .

CDR3aa: CASSEAPEAFF
CDR3nt: TGTGCCAGCAGTGAAGCGCCTGAAGCTTTCTTT
j_gene: TRBJ1-1
v_gene: TRBV2
abundance: .
d_gene: .

CDR3aa: CASSVAGTGGYGYTF
CDR3nt: TGTGCCAGCAGCGTAGCAGGGACAGGGGGTTATGGCTACACCTTC
j_gene: TRBJ1-2
v_gene: TRBV9
abundance: many
d_gene: TRBD1

CDR3aa: CASSPRFEETQYF
CDR3nt: TGCGCCAGCAGCCCCAGATTTGAAGAGACCCAGTACTTC
j_gene: TRBJ2-5
v_gene: TRBV5-1
abundance: .
d_gene: .

CDR3aa: CASSSRDPETQYF
CDR3nt: TGTGCCAGCAGCTCCCGGGACCCAGAGACCCAGTACTTC
j_gene: TRBJ2-5
v_gene: TRBV5-4
abundance: .
d_gene: .

CDR3aa: CSVAPRTVTTDTQYF
CDR3nt: TGCAGCGTCGCCCCCCGGACAGTCACGACAGATACGCAGTATTTT
j_gene: TRBJ2-3
v_gene: TRBV29-1
abundance: many
d_gene: .

CDR3aa: CASSSFWDRENQPQHF
CDR3nt: TGTGCCAGCAGTTCATTTTGGGACAGAGAAAATCAGCCCCAGCATTTT
j_gene: TRBJ1-5
v_gene: TRBV28
abundance: .
d_gene: TRBD1

CDR3aa: CASSVGGRRFF
CDR3nt: TGTGCCAGCAGTGTAGGGGGGAGGAGGTTCTTC
j_gene: TRBJ2-1
v_gene: TRBV6-1
abundance: many
d_gene: .

CDR3aa: CASSYTTGESPLHF
CDR3nt: TGTGCCAGCAGCTATACGACAGGGGAATCACCCCTCCACTTT
j_gene: TRBJ1-6
v_gene: TRBV7-9
abundance: few
d_gene: TRBD1

CDR3aa: CASSQAGGGTDTQYF
CDR3nt: TGTGCCAGCTCCCAAGCGGGAGGAGGCACAGATACGCAGTATTTT
j_gene: TRBJ2-3
v_gene: TRBV18
abundance: few
d_gene: TRBD2

CDR3aa: CATSIQGGFSYEQYF
CDR3nt: TGTGCCACCAGCATCCAGGGGGGGTTTTCCTACGAGCAGTACTTC
j_gene: TRBJ2-7
v_gene: TRBV15
abundance: .
d_gene: .

CDR3aa: CASSISHYGYTF
CDR3nt: TGTGCCAGTAGTATATCTCACTATGGCTACACCTTC
j_gene: TRBJ1-2
v_gene: TRBV19
abundance: .
d_gene: .

CDR3aa: CSARADSGHKMNTEAFF
CDR3nt: TGCAGTGCTAGAGCCGACAGTGGGCATAAAATGAACACTGAAGCTTTCTTT
j_gene: TRBJ1-1
v_gene: TRBV20-1
abundance: many
d_gene: .

CDR3aa: CASSLMGLVLHF
CDR3nt: TGTGCCAGCAGCTTAATGGGACTGGTCTTGCATTTT
j_gene: TRBJ1-3
v_gene: TRBV5-5
abundance: many
d_gene: .

CDR3aa: CSVGDRGPFYGYTF
CDR3nt: TGCAGCGTTGGGGACAGGGGCCCGTTCTATGGCTACACCTTC
j_gene: TRBJ1-2
v_gene: TRBV29-1
abundance: many
d_gene: TRBD1

CDR3aa: CASSYSFGATEAFF
CDR3nt: TGTGCCAGCAGTTACTCGTTTGGGGCAACTGAAGCTTTCTTT
j_gene: TRBJ1-1
v_gene: TRBV6-5
abundance: few
d_gene: .

CDR3aa: CASSVIRGNYGYTF
CDR3nt: TGTGCCAGTAGTGTGATCAGGGGTAACTATGGCTACACCTTC
j_gene: TRBJ1-2
v_gene: TRBV19
abundance: .
d_gene: .

CDR3aa: CATTPGYSTDTQYF
CDR3nt: TGTGCCACCACCCCGGGATATAGCACAGATACGCAGTATTTT
j_gene: TRBJ2-3
v_gene: TRBV19
abundance: few
d_gene: .

CDR3aa: CASSLGDYNEQFF
CDR3nt: TGTGCCAGCAGCTTAGGGGATTACAATGAGCAGTTCTTC
j_gene: TRBJ2-1
v_gene: TRBV7-9
abundance: few
d_gene: .

CDR3aa: CATSDLSGSSYNEQFF
CDR3nt: TGTGCCACCAGTGATCTTAGCGGGAGCTCCTACAATGAGCAGTTCTTC
j_gene: TRBJ2-1
v_gene: TRBV24-1
abundance: many
d_gene: TRBD2

CDR3aa: CSMRLGVGTEAFF
CDR3nt: TGCAGTATGCGCTTGGGGGTAGGGACTGAAGCTTTCTTT
j_gene: TRBJ1-1
v_gene: TRBV20-1
abundance: many
d_gene: .

CDR3aa: CASSHSYSGRDEQYF
CDR3nt: TGTGCCAGCAGCCATTCTTACAGTGGGAGGGACGAGCAGTACTTC
j_gene: TRBJ2-7
v_gene: TRBV3-1
abundance: many
d_gene: TRBD2

CDR3aa: CASSSPVRSYNEQFF
CDR3nt: TGCGCCAGCAGCTCCCCGGTGCGCTCCTACAATGAGCAGTTCTTC
j_gene: TRBJ2-1
v_gene: TRBV5-1
abundance: once
d_gene: .

CDR3aa: CASSSRALQETQYF
CDR3nt: TGTGCCAGCAGCTCACGGGCCCTCCAAGAGACCCAGTACTTC
j_gene: TRBJ2-5
v_gene: TRBV7-2
abundance: many
d_gene: .

CDR3aa: CAARGPGVTDTQYF
CDR3nt: TGTGCCGCCAGAGGGCCGGGGGTCACAGATACGCAGTATTTT
j_gene: TRBJ2-3
v_gene: TRBV2
abundance: many
d_gene: .

CDR3aa: CASSISYRVEQFF
CDR3nt: TGTGCCAGCAGCATTAGCTACCGGGTTGAGCAGTTCTTC
j_gene: TRBJ2-1
v_gene: TRBV7-9
abundance: many
d_gene: .

CDR3aa: CASSFRTAARGYTF
CDR3nt: TGTGCCAGCAGCTTCCGGACAGCCGCTCGGGGCTACACCTTC
j_gene: TRBJ1-2
v_gene: TRBV5-6
abundance: few
d_gene: .

CDR3aa: CASSFGPNEKLFF
CDR3nt: TGTGCCAGCAGCTTCGGGCCAAATGAAAAACTGTTTTTT
j_gene: TRBJ1-4
v_gene: TRBV11-3
abundance: many
d_gene: .

CDR3aa: CASSLQGISGREQFF
CDR3nt: TGTGCCAGCAGCTTACAGGGAATTAGCGGGCGCGAGCAGTTCTTC
j_gene: TRBJ2-1
v_gene: TRBV11-2
abundance: many
d_gene: TRBD2

CDR3aa: CASSVRTGELFF
CDR3nt: TGCGCCAGCAGCGTCCGGACGGGGGAGCTGTTTTTT
j_gene: TRBJ2-2
v_gene: TRBV10-1
abundance: .
d_gene: .

CDR3aa: CASRNYGPGELFF
CDR3nt: TGTGCCAGCAGGAACTACGGGCCCGGGGAGCTGTTTTTT
j_gene: TRBJ2-2
v_gene: TRBV12-3/TRBV12-4
abundance: many
d_gene: .

CDR3aa: CASSLGSRRTSEFSEQFF
CDR3nt: TGTGCCAGCAGCTTGGGGTCCAGAAGGACTAGCGAGTTCTCTGAGCAGTTCTTC
j_gene: TRBJ2-1
v_gene: TRBV5-4
abundance: once
d_gene: TRBD2

CDR3aa: CASSQTGWLAGYTF
CDR3nt: TGTGCCAGCAGCCAGACAGGCTGGTTGGCTGGCTACACCTTC
j_gene: TRBJ1-2
v_gene: TRBV2
abundance: many
d_gene: .

CDR3aa: CSARRVGGTGESPNQPQHF
CDR3nt: TGCAGTGCTAGACGTGTGGGTGGGACAGGGGAAAGTCCCAATCAGCCCCAGCATTTT
j_gene: TRBJ1-5
v_gene: TRBV20-1
abundance: .
d_gene: TRBD1

CDR3aa: CASRSGYTGELFF
CDR3nt: TGCGCCAGCAGGAGCGGGTACACCGGGGAGCTGTTTTTT
j_gene: TRBJ2-2
v_gene: TRBV10-1
abundance: few
d_gene: .

CDR3aa: CAGRDYITGELFF
CDR3nt: TGTGCCGGCCGGGACTACATCACCGGGGAGCTGTTTTTT
j_gene: TRBJ2-2
v_gene: TRBV9
abundance: .
d_gene: TRBD2

CDR3aa: CASSPIRVLTNQPQHF
CDR3nt: TGTGCCAGCAGCCCTATCCGGGTCCTAACCAACCAGCCCCAGCATTTT
j_gene: TRBJ1-5
v_gene: TRBV11-3
abundance: few
d_gene: .

CDR3aa: CASSIDPDGDTAGPHTDTQYF
CDR3nt: TGTGCCAGTAGTATAGATCCGGATGGGGATACTGCGGGTCCTCACACAGATACGCAGTATTTT
j_gene: TRBJ2-3
v_gene: TRBV19
abundance: .
d_gene: .

CDR3aa: CSARVPHSPNQPQHF
CDR3nt: TGCAGTGCTAGAGTGCCACACAGCCCCAATCAGCCCCAGCATTTT
j_gene: TRBJ1-5
v_gene: TRBV20-1
abundance: .
d_gene: .

CDR3aa: CASSFPRETEAFF
CDR3nt: TGTGCCAGCAGTTTTCCCAGGGAAACTGAAGCTTTCTTT
j_gene: TRBJ1-1
v_gene: TRBV28
abundance: .
d_gene: .

CDR3aa: CSARDPRGGLYEQYF
CDR3nt: TGCAGTGCTAGAGATCCCCGGGGGGGCCTCTACGAGCAGTACTTC
j_gene: TRBJ2-7
v_gene: TRBV20-1
abundance: .
d_gene: TRBD2

CDR3aa: CASSYGQGYTGELFF
CDR3nt: TGCGCCAGCAGTTATGGACAGGGATACACCGGGGAGCTGTTTTTT
j_gene: TRBJ2-2
v_gene: TRBV5-1
abundance: .
d_gene: TRBD1

CDR3aa: CASSQGSQATNEKLFF
CDR3nt: TGTGCCAGCAGCCAAGGATCTCAGGCAACTAATGAAAAACTGTTTTTT
j_gene: TRBJ1-4
v_gene: TRBV3-1
abundance: .
d_gene: .

CDR3aa: CASSLRTRDRGNTNEKLFF
CDR3nt: TGTGCCAGTAGTTTACGGACCCGGGACAGGGGGAATACTAATGAAAAACTGTTTTTT
j_gene: TRBJ1-4
v_gene: TRBV19
abundance: few
d_gene: TRBD1

CDR3aa: CASSLRIANTGELFF
CDR3nt: TGTGCCAGCAGCCTTAGAATCGCGAACACCGGGGAGCTGTTTTTT
j_gene: TRBJ2-2
v_gene: TRBV7-9
abundance: .
d_gene: .

CDR3aa: CATSREGVPTQYF
CDR3nt: TGTGCCACCAGCAGGGAAGGGGTACCGACGCAGTATTTT
j_gene: TRBJ2-3
v_gene: TRBV15
abundance: few
d_gene: .

CDR3aa: CASSFQPQDTTEAFF
CDR3nt: TGTGCCAGCAGCTTCCAACCACAGGATACGACTGAAGCTTTCTTT
j_gene: TRBJ1-1
v_gene: TRBV5-6
abundance: .
d_gene: .

CDR3aa: CASSPLADNHGYTF
CDR3nt: TGTGCCAGCTCACCACTGGCCGACAATCATGGCTACACCTTC
j_gene: TRBJ1-2
v_gene: TRBV18
abundance: many
d_gene: .

CDR3aa: CASSLSQRAFF
CDR3nt: TGTGCCAGCAGCTTATCCCAGAGAGCTTTCTTT
j_gene: TRBJ1-1
v_gene: TRBV11-3
abundance: .
d_gene: .

CDR3aa: CSVETSGSGETQYF
CDR3nt: TGCAGCGTTGAAACTAGCGGGAGCGGAGAGACCCAGTACTTC
j_gene: TRBJ2-5
v_gene: TRBV29-1
abundance: .
d_gene: TRBD2